This T cell receptor (beta chain) was recovered during a study of cytomegalovirus exposure and HLA in healthy donors. CDR1 is SGHNT, CDR2 YYREEE, per germline (reference sequence). V shed 0 bases, J shed 3 bases, and the junction held 8 bases outside the gene matches. This CDR3 region has 16 residues. Primers for the PCR totalled 60 Vbeta and 13 Jbeta. Source study methods: An analysis performed later counted about 80 million unique TCR beta chains (roughly 11 million of them shared). Sequencing used immunoSEQ multiplex PCR; TCRdb keeps in-frame clones, though not all of them. For V, J and clone size, that table is used; D and trimming come from the DNA. The sample records fewer than 150,000 clones, 77% being singletons.

The chain carries TRBV5-4 and TRBJ2-7; the match to TRBD1 covers 8 bases. The sequencing input was PBMCs. The TCR comes from a man aged 30 to 39 in good health and CMV-seronegative. CDR3 DNA: TGTGCCAGCAGCTTGGGAAAGGGACAGGCCCTCTACGAGCAGTACTTC. It yields the protein CASSLGKGQALYEQYF.